The present T cell receptor beta chain was sequenced within a study of control samples from healthy donors and cancer patients. Sequenced by immunoSEQ multiplex PCR; TCRdb stores in-frame clones only, minus some. The sample consists of about 80,000 clones, roughly 90% of them appearing once. The CDR3 spans 15 residues. V dropped 3 bases and J dropped 4; count of bases not matched to a gene: 9. Germline V gene sequence: CDR1 SGHRS, CDR2 YFSETQ. The sequence came from a woman between 45 and 60 years old in good health. The chain carries TRBV5-1 and TRBJ2-7; TRBD2 agrees at 8 bases. The sequenced material came from blood. The CDR3 region is CASSWGSGAGYEQYF. CDR3 bases: TGCGCCAGCAGCTGGGGTAGCGGGGCCGGTTACGAGCAGTACTTC.